A selection of T cell receptor beta chains follows, all from one sample in a study of blood T cell repertoires in COVID-19. TCRdb's table, derived via immunoSEQ multiplex PCR, lists solely in-frame clones and lacks some. Of 130,000 or so clones in the sample, more than 70% were seen once. The sample consisted of peripheral blood. The receptors stem from a human donor in a cohort sampled during active COVID-19. Both conserved end residues are part of each CDR3. D genes are given only for firm matches. Only part of the rows carry a size: once, few, many, or a class if the clone is expanded.

v_call	cdr3_length	clone_size	d_call	j_call	cdr3_nt	cdr3_aa
TRBV9	14	-	-	TRBJ1-1	TGTGCCAGCAGCTTTCAAGCGGTGAACACTGAAGCTTTCTTT	CASSFQAVNTEAFF
TRBV5-1	16	many	-	TRBJ2-5	TGCGCCAGCAGCCTGATCGGCGGGGGACATCAAGAGACCCAGTACTTC	CASSLIGGGHQETQYF
TRBV6-5	15	medium-sized	-	TRBJ1-5	TGTGCCAGCGGGGCAGACAGAGCCCGGCCTCAGCCCCAGCATTTT	CASGADRARPQPQHF
TRBV5-4	14	-	-	TRBJ2-1	TGTGCCAGCAGCCCCCGGGTCGAGCACAATGAGCAGTTCTTC	CASSPRVEHNEQFF
TRBV20-1	16	-	-	TRBJ2-3	TGCAGTGCTAGTCGTGGTGGAGGGGGCAGGGCAGATACGCAGTATTTT	CSASRGGGGRADTQYF
TRBV27	13	-	-	TRBJ1-5	TGTGCCAGCAGCTGGGGCGGAAATCAGCCCCAGCATTTT	CASSWGGNQPQHF
TRBV7-9	15	-	TRBD1	TRBJ2-3	TGTGCCAGCAGACTACCGGGACAGGTTGGAGATACGCAGTATTTT	CASRLPGQVGDTQYF
TRBV19	15	-	-	TRBJ1-5	TGTGCCAGTAGTATAGTGCGGCAGCAAATCCAGCCCCAGCATTTT	CASSIVRQQIQPQHF
TRBV2	15	-	TRBD2	TRBJ2-1	TGTGCCAGCAGTGCGGGACTAGCGACGTACAATGAGCAGTTCTTC	CASSAGLATYNEQFF
TRBV9	13	-	-	TRBJ2-5	TGTGCCAGCAGCCCCATGTACCAAGAGACCCAGTACTTC	CASSPMYQETQYF
TRBV4-3	15	-	-	TRBJ1-4	TGCGCCAGCAGCCTCGGGACATCAACTAATGAAAAACTGTTTTTT	CASSLGTSTNEKLFF
TRBV7-2	15	-	-	TRBJ2-6	TGTGCCAGCAGCTCCCGAGGTTCTGGGGCCAACGTCCTGACTTTC	CASSSRGSGANVLTF
TRBV7-3	17	once	-	TRBJ1-1	TGTGCCAGCAGCTTAAGTGGGGGCTTATATGGGAACACTGAAGCTTTCTTT	CASSLSGGLYGNTEAFF
TRBV6-2/TRBV6-3	13	-	-	TRBJ1-2	TGTGCCAGCAGTACAGGGAGAAACTATGGCTACACCTTC	CASSTGRNYGYTF
TRBV9	13	once	-	TRBJ1-2	TGTGCCAGCAGCGTAGATGATAAGGGGCAATGCACCTTC	CASSVDDKGQCTF
TRBV5-4	16	-	TRBD2	TRBJ2-7	TGTGCCAGCAGCACCCCTAGCGGGGGGGCCTTCTACGAGCAGTACTTC	CASSTPSGGAFYEQYF
TRBV30	15	-	TRBD2	TRBJ2-3	TGTGCCTGGAGTGTCCCGGGGGGGCTCGCAGATACGCAGTATTTT	CAWSVPGGLADTQYF
TRBV12-3/TRBV12-4	12	-	-	TRBJ2-7	TGTGCCAGCAGCTTTAATACCTACGAGCAGTACTTC	CASSFNTYEQYF
TRBV15	15	-	-	TRBJ2-3	TGTGCCACCAGCAGAGATCGAGGCGGTACAGATACGCAGTATTTT	CATSRDRGGTDTQYF
TRBV28	10	-	-	TRBJ1-1	TGTGCCAGCAGTTCTTTCCGAGCCGCCTGG	CASSSFRAAW
TRBV6-1	11	few	-	TRBJ2-7	TGTGCCAGCAGTGATCAGGGATTGCAGTACTTC	CASSDQGLQYF
TRBV29-1	11	-	-	TRBJ2-1	TGCAGCGTCTCCGCAGGGAATGAGCAGTTCTTC	CSVSAGNEQFF
TRBV3-1/TRBV3-2	16	-	-	TRBJ1-4	TGTGCCAGCAGCCAAGGGCTTGGGAGGGGCGAAGAAAAACTGTTTTTT	CASSQGLGRGEEKLFF
TRBV3-1/TRBV3-2	14	-	-	TRBJ1-5	TGTGCCAGCAGTCAGGGTCGGAAGAATCAGCCCCAGCATTTT	CASSQGRKNQPQHF
TRBV6-4	16	-	TRBD2	TRBJ2-3	TGTGCCAGCAGTCCTACCGGACTAGCGGGACCAGATACGCAGTATTTT	CASSPTGLAGPDTQYF
TRBV11-3	15	-	TRBD2	TRBJ2-3	TGTGCCAGCAGCTTAGGTAGCGGGAGTACAGATACGCAGTATTTT	CASSLGSGSTDTQYF
TRBV11-2	13	-	TRBD1	TRBJ1-1	TGTGCCAGCAGCTTAACGTGGGACAGGGGAGCTTTCTTT	CASSLTWDRGAFF
TRBV7-2	14	-	-	TRBJ1-1	TGTGCCAGCAGCTTAGTGACAGCCGTTGATCAAGCTTTCTTT	CASSLVTAVDQAFF
TRBV9	14	-	-	TRBJ1-2	TGTGCCAGCACCCAAGGGGGGGGTGTCTATGGCTACACCTTC	CASTQGGGVYGYTF
TRBV12-2	12	-	-	TRBJ2-5	TGTGCAAGTCGCTTAGAGACAAAGACCCAGTACTTC	CASRLETKTQYF
TRBV5-1	15	-	TRBD1	TRBJ1-1	TGCGCCAGCAGCGCCAACGTAGGGACAGACACTGAAGCTTTCTTT	CASSANVGTDTEAFF
TRBV5-6	12	-	-	TRBJ1-1	TGTGCCAGCACCCTGCGGGACACTGAAGCTTTCTTT	CASTLRDTEAFF
TRBV6-1	14	-	-	TRBJ1-2	TGTGCCAGCAGTGAAGCAGGCAGGGATTATGGCTACACCTTC	CASSEAGRDYGYTF
TRBV24-1	14	once	-	TRBJ2-5	TGTGCCACCAGTGACCCCACGGGACTTCGAACCCAGTACTTC	CATSDPTGLRTQYF
TRBV11-2	13	many	-	TRBJ2-3	TGTGCCAGCAGCCGGGCAGGGCCTGATACGCAGTATTTT	CASSRAGPDTQYF
TRBV12-3/TRBV12-4	13	-	-	TRBJ1-1	TGTGCCAGCAGTTGGACAGAGAACACTGAAGCTTTCTTT	CASSWTENTEAFF
TRBV9	15	-	-	TRBJ1-1	TGTGCCAGCAGCGATAGCAGGGCAGGAAACACTGAAGCTTTCTTT	CASSDSRAGNTEAFF
TRBV28	14	-	TRBD1	TRBJ1-4	TGTGCCAGCAGTACTACAGGGGTAAACGAAAAACTGTTTTTT	CASSTTGVNEKLFF
TRBV9	14	few	TRBD2	TRBJ2-3	TGTGCCAGCAGCGTGGGTAGCGGGCCTAATACGCAGTATTTT	CASSVGSGPNTQYF
TRBV25-1	11	-	TRBD1	TRBJ2-1	TGTGCCAGCAGCGACAGGGATGAGCAGTTCTTC	CASSDRDEQFF
TRBV7-6	15	-	-	TRBJ2-3	TGTGCCAGCAGTTCCGACCCGACTAGCACAGATACGCAGTATTTT	CASSSDPTSTDTQYF
TRBV6-6	12	many	-	TRBJ1-3	TGTGCCAGCACCTTATCTGGAAACACCATATATTTT	CASTLSGNTIYF
TRBV4-3	13	-	-	TRBJ1-2	TGCGCCAGCAGCCGGGGGGACGGCTATGGCTACACCTTC	CASSRGDGYGYTF
TRBV6-4	18	-	TRBD2	TRBJ2-5	TGTGCCAGCAGCCAACCGGGGGGGAACCAGTATTACCAAGAGACCCAGTACTTC	CASSQPGGNQYYQETQYF
TRBV21-1	16	-	-	TRBJ2-5	TGTGCCAGCAGCAAAAAGGCGGGACAGATACAAGAGACCCAGTACTTC	CASSKKAGQIQETQYF
TRBV28	13	-	TRBD1	TRBJ2-7	TGTGCCAGCAGACCCACAGGGGACTACGAGCAGTACTTC	CASRPTGDYEQYF
TRBV7-2	17	-	-	TRBJ1-1	TGTGCCAGCAGCTTAATACCTGGGGGCCTGTCGGGCACTGAAGCTTTCTTT	CASSLIPGGLSGTEAFF
TRBV5-4	14	-	-	TRBJ1-6	TGTGCCAGCAGCATGGTGGGGGCTGCTTCACCCCTCCACTTT	CASSMVGAASPLHF
TRBV10-3	12	-	-	TRBJ2-3	TGTGCCATCAGTGAGGGGAGTAATACGCAGTATTTT	CAISEGSNTQYF
TRBV29-1	13	-	TRBD1	TRBJ1-1	TGCAGCGTTGGGGGACAGGGGCACACTGAAGCTTTCTTT	CSVGGQGHTEAFF
TRBV19	17	-	TRBD1	TRBJ1-2	TGTGCCAGTAGTATCCATAAGCGACAGGGAGCAGGCTATGGCTACACCTTC	CASSIHKRQGAGYGYTF
TRBV5-1	14	-	TRBD2	TRBJ2-3	TGCGCCAGCAGTGGCGGGAGCTTGGCAGATACGCAGTATTTT	CASSGGSLADTQYF
TRBV6-5	15	-	TRBD1	TRBJ1-2	TGTGCCAGCAGTAGCTCCCCCGGGACAGTCTATGGCTACACCTTC	CASSSSPGTVYGYTF
TRBV24-1	15	few	-	TRBJ2-5	TGTGCCACCAGTGACCCGGACAGATACCAAGAGACCCAGTACTTC	CATSDPDRYQETQYF
TRBV14	15	few	-	TRBJ1-2	TGTGCCAGCAGCCACCTACCCGGGAGCGGGTATGGCTACACCTTC	CASSHLPGSGYGYTF
TRBV30	14	-	TRBD1	TRBJ1-2	TGTGCCTGGAGCTCAGGGGGCATCAACTATGGCTACACCTTC	CAWSSGGINYGYTF
TRBV5-4	14	-	-	TRBJ2-5	TGTGCCAGCAGCCGGCCGGACATCCGAGAGACCCAGTACTTC	CASSRPDIRETQYF
TRBV3-1/TRBV3-2	13	-	-	TRBJ2-2	TGTGCCAGCAGCCAAGTCAGCACCGGGGAGCTGTTTTTT	CASSQVSTGELFF